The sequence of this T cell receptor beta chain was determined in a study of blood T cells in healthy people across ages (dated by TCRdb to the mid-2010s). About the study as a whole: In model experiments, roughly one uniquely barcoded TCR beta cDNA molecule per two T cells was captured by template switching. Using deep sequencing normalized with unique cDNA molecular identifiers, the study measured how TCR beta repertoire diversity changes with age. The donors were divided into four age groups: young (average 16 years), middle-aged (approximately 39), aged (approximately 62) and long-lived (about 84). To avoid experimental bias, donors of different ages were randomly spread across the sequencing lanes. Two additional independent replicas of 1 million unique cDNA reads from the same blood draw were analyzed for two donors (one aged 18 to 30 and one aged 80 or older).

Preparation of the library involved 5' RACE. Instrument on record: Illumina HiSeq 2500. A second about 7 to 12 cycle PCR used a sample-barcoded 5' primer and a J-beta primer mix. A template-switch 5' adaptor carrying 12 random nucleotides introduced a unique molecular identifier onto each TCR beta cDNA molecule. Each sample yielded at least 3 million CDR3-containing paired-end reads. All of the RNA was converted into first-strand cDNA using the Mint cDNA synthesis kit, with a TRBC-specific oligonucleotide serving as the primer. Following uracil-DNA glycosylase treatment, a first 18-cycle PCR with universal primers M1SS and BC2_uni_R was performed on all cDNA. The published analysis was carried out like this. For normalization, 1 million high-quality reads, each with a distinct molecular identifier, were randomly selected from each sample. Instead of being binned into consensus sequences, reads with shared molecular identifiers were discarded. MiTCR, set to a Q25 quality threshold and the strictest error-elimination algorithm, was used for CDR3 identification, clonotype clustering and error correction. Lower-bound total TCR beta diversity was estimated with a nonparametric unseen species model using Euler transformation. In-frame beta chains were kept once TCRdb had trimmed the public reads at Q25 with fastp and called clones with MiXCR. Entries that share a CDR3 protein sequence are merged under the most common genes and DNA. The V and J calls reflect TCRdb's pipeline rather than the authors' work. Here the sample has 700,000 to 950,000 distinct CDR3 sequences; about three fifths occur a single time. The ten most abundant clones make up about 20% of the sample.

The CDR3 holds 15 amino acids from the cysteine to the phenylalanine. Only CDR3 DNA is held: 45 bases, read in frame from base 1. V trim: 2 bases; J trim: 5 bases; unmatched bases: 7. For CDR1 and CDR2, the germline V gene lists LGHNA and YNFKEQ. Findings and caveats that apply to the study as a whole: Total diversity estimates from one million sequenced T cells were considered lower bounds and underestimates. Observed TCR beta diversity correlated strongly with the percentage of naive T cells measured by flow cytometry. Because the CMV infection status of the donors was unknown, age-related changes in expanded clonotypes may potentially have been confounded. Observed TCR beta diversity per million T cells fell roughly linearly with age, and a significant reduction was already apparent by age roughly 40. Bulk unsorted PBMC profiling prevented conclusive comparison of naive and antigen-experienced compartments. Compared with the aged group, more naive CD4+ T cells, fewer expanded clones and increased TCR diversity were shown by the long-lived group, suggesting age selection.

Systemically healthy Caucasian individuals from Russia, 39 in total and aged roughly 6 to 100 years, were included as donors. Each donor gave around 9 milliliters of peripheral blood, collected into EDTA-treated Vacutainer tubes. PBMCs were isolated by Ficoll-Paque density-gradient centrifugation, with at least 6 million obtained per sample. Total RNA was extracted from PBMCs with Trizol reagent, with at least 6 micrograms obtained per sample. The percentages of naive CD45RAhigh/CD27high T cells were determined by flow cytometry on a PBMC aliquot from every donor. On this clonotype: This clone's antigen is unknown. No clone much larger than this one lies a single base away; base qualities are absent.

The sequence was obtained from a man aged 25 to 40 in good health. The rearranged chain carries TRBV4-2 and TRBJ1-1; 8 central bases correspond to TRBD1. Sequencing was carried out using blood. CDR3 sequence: CASSQRDRSGTEAFF. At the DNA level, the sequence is TGTGCCAGCAGCCAACGGGACAGGTCGGGGACTGAAGCTTTCTTT.